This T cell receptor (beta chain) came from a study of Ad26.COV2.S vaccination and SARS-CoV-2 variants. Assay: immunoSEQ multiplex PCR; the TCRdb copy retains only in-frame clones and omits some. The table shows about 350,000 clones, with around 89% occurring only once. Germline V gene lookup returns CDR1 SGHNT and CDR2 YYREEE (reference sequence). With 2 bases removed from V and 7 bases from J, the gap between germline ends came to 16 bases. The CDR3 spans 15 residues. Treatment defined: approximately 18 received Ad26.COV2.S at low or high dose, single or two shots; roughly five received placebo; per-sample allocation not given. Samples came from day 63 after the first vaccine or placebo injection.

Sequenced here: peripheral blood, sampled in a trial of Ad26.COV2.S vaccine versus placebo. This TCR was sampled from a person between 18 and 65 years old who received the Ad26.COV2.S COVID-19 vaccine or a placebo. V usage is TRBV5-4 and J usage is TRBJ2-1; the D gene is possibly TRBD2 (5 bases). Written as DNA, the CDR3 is TGTGCCAGCAGCTTCCGGACTTCTACGGGGAATGAGCAGTTCTTC. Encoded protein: CASSFRTSTGNEQFF.